The clone carrying this T cell receptor beta chain was seen a few times. One end of the junction fails to match germline, which may point to a read error. Using MiXCR, TCRdb re-called clones from the PCR reads. The sample contains tens of thousands of clones, around 20% of which appear only once. There are 15 residues in the CDR3. The germline V gene encodes CDR1 MNHEY and CDR2 SVGEGT. The data derive from a study of metastatic and nonmetastatic thyroid tumors. Each patient went into thyroid surgery without having received any treatment. The material sequenced was blood. The gene calls are TRBV6-2 or TRBV6-3 and TRBJ2-1; TRBD1 might be the D (6 bases). The receptor comes from a female donor with papillary thyroid cancer or a benign thyroid nodule (not recorded which). Some clones in this sample may be carry-over from other donors' samples. In DNA, the CDR3 is TGTGCCAGCAGTTACTGGTGGACAGTCAACAATGAGCAGTTGTTC. This gives the protein CASSYWWTVNNEQLF.